A selection of T cell receptor beta chains follows, all from one sample in a study of blood T cell repertoires in COVID-19. This table comes from immunoSEQ multiplex PCR, and its TCRdb copy is limited to in-frame clones, with some not included. This sample has roughly 120,000 clones, with about nine tenths found just once. The source material was peripheral blood. The receptors were gathered from a man aged 60 to 69 with COVID-19, enrolled during active disease. Each CDR3 is given with its conserved first and last residue. The D gene is left open where the match is weak. Size tells how often a clone was seen (once, few, many) or the class of an expanded clone, and some rows leave it out.

V	D	J	size	CDR3	DNA
TRBV6-1	TRBD1	TRBJ2-3	NA	CASSDEGASSTDTQYF	TGTGCCAGCAGTGATGAGGGGGCTTCTAGCACAGATACGCAGTATTTT
TRBV6-6	TRBD1	TRBJ1-2	NA	CASSYQRTGNYGYTF	TGTGCCAGCAGTTATCAAAGGACAGGGAACTATGGCTACACCTTC
TRBV28	TRBD1	TRBJ1-6	NA	CASSSTGGISPLHF	TGTGCCAGCAGTTCTACAGGGGGGATTTCACCCCTCCACTTT
TRBV7-3	NA	TRBJ2-2	NA	CASSLATGPGELFF	TGTGCCAGCAGCTTAGCTACAGGACCCGGGGAGCTGTTTTTT
TRBV12-3/TRBV12-4	NA	TRBJ2-7	NA	CASSLARGYEQYF	TGTGCCAGCAGTTTAGCTCGGGGATACGAGCAGTACTTC
TRBV28	NA	TRBJ2-5	NA	CASSTPLVDRGTQYF	TGTGCCAGCAGTACTCCATTAGTGGATAGGGGGACCCAGTACTTC
TRBV5-1	NA	TRBJ1-2	NA	CASSLGQSYGYTF	TGCGCCAGCAGCTTAGGACAGTCCTATGGCTACACCTTC
TRBV4-1	TRBD1	TRBJ1-5	NA	CASSQHPSGQGGGNQPQHF	TGCGCCAGCAGCCAGCATCCCTCGGGACAGGGTGGGGGCAATCAGCCCCAGCATTTT
TRBV7-2	TRBD2	TRBJ2-2	NA	CASGLAGETGELFF	TGTGCCAGCGGACTAGCGGGAGAAACCGGGGAGCTGTTTTTT
TRBV7-2	TRBD1	TRBJ1-2	NA	CASSGRTGGYTF	TGTGCCAGCAGCGGGCGGACAGGGGGCTACACCTTC
TRBV2	TRBD2	TRBJ2-1	NA	CASSEGTSGGREQFF	TGTGCCAGCAGTGAAGGGACTAGCGGCGGCAGGGAGCAGTTCTTC
TRBV5-1	TRBD1	TRBJ1-6	NA	CASSPDRGSVDSPLHF	TGCGCCAGCAGCCCGGACAGGGGGTCTGTTGATTCACCCCTCCACTTT
TRBV5-1	NA	TRBJ1-5	NA	CASSLSGEGGNQPQHF	TGCGCCAGCAGCTTGTCAGGGGAGGGAGGCAATCAGCCCCAGCATTTT
TRBV7-9	TRBD1	TRBJ1-2	medium-sized	CASSLAEGARGYTF	TGTGCCAGCAGCTTAGCGGAGGGGGCTCGTGGCTACACCTTC
TRBV5-8	TRBD1	TRBJ2-7	NA	CASSSRDSLSYEQYF	TGTGCCAGCAGCTCCAGGGACAGCCTCTCCTACGAGCAGTACTTC
TRBV3-1/TRBV3-2	TRBD1	TRBJ2-5	NA	CASSPRGGQGSQETQYF	TGTGCCAGCAGCCCCCGCGGGGGACAGGGATCGCAAGAGACCCAGTACTTC
TRBV2	TRBD1	TRBJ1-5	NA	CASSGGTGNQPQHF	TGTGCCAGCAGTGGCGGGACAGGCAATCAGCCCCAGCATTTT
TRBV6-4	NA	TRBJ2-2	NA	CASSVSEGPNTGELFF	TGTGCCAGCAGTGTTTCGGAGGGCCCGAACACCGGGGAGCTGTTTTTT
TRBV5-1	TRBD2	TRBJ2-3	NA	CASSSVLAGVGNTQYF	TGCGCCAGCAGCTCGGTACTAGCGGGAGTAGGAAATACGCAGTATTTT
TRBV4-3	TRBD1	TRBJ1-1	NA	CASSQTGVTEAFF	TGCGCCAGCAGCCAGACAGGGGTGACTGAAGCTTTCTTT
TRBV19	TRBD1	TRBJ2-1	NA	CASKGQGFYNEQFF	TGTGCCAGTAAGGGACAGGGCTTTTACAATGAGCAGTTCTTC
TRBV4-2	NA	TRBJ1-5	NA	CASSQSLNQPQHF	TGTGCCAGCAGCCAGTCTCTCAATCAGCCCCAGCATTTT
TRBV2	TRBD1	TRBJ1-1	NA	CASPTGLNTEAFF	TGTGCCAGCCCGACAGGGTTGAACACTGAAGCTTTCTTT
TRBV9	NA	TRBJ1-1	once	CASSVMAGSEAFF	TGTGCCAGCAGCGTAATGGCGGGATCTGAAGCTTTCTTT
TRBV20-1	NA	TRBJ2-1	NA	CSASGAAGVREQFF	TGCAGTGCTAGTGGGGCCGCCGGGGTGAGGGAGCAGTTCTTC
TRBV14	NA	TRBJ1-1	few	CASSQEAGTHYTEAFF	TGTGCCAGCAGCCAAGAGGCCGGGACTCACTACACTGAAGCTTTCTTT
TRBV6-5	TRBD1	TRBJ1-5	NA	CASKTGTETNQPQHF	TGTGCCAGCAAAACCGGGACAGAGACTAATCAGCCCCAGCATTTT
TRBV11-2	NA	TRBJ2-3	NA	CASSLERVDTQYF	TGTGCCAGCAGCTTAGAGAGGGTAGATACGCAGTATTTT
TRBV11-3	NA	TRBJ1-4	NA	CASSLTPGGEKLFF	TGTGCCAGCAGCTTGACCCCGGGGGGTGAAAAACTGTTTTTT
TRBV7-9	NA	TRBJ2-3	NA	CASSLAGADTQYF	TGTGCCAGCAGCTTAGCGGGAGCAGATACGCAGTATTTT
TRBV6-5	TRBD1	TRBJ1-5	once	CASSWTGNHQPQHF	TGTGCCAGCAGTTGGACAGGGAACCATCAGCCCCAGCATTTT
TRBV11-1	NA	TRBJ2-7	few	CASSPTTDEQYF	TGTGCCAGCAGCCCCACGACTGACGAGCAGTACTTC
TRBV4-1	TRBD2	TRBJ2-3	once	CASGLARASSTDTQYF	TGCGCCAGCGGACTAGCGCGTGCCTCTAGCACAGATACGCAGTATTTT
TRBV11-2	TRBD2	TRBJ2-3	once	CASSTGGVDTQYF	TGTGCCAGCAGCACGGGGGGGGTGGATACGCAGTATTTT
TRBV6-5	NA	TRBJ1-2	NA	CATDRNYGYTF	TGTGCCACCGACAGAAACTATGGCTACACCTTC
TRBV11-2	TRBD1	TRBJ1-2	NA	CASSFRWPRDRDYGYTF	TGTGCCAGCAGCTTTCGATGGCCTCGGGACAGAGACTATGGCTACACCTTC
TRBV4-2	TRBD2	TRBJ2-1	few	CASSQDLVGLAGYNEQFF	TGTGCCAGCAGCCAAGATTTGGTAGGACTAGCGGGATATAATGAGCAGTTCTTC
TRBV7-2	TRBD2	TRBJ2-1	NA	CASSLGWGLTNEQFF	TGTGCCAGCAGCTTAGGGTGGGGACTAACCAATGAGCAGTTCTTC
TRBV19	TRBD1	TRBJ2-4	NA	CASSIDRGQAKNIQYF	TGTGCCAGTAGTATCGACAGGGGGCAAGCCAAAAACATTCAGTACTTC
TRBV7-3	NA	TRBJ2-4	NA	CASSLTPGAKNIQYF	TGTGCCAGCAGCTTAACTCCGGGAGCTAAAAACATTCAGTACTTC
TRBV29-1	NA	TRBJ2-5	NA	CSVGAYAETQYF	TGCAGCGTTGGGGCTTATGCAGAGACCCAGTACTTC
TRBV7-9	NA	TRBJ1-1	NA	CASSLHGAGTEAFF	TGTGCCAGCAGCCTTCACGGGGCGGGAACAGAAGCTTTCTTT
TRBV12-3/TRBV12-4	NA	TRBJ2-6	few	CASSFRANVLTF	TGTGCCAGCAGTTTTAGGGCCAACGTCCTGACTTTC
TRBV29-1	TRBD1	TRBJ2-1	NA	CSVGMTGEREPSIF	TGCAGCGTGGGGATGACAGGGGAACGGGAGCCTTCTATCTTC
TRBV4-1	TRBD2	TRBJ2-1	NA	CASSQDFRPSGSNGQFF	TGCGCCAGCAGCCAAGATTTTAGGCCTAGCGGGTCCAATGGGCAGTTCTTC
TRBV5-1	TRBD1	TRBJ2-7	NA	CASSPRTGSSYEQYF	TGCGCCAGCAGCCCTCGGACAGGGAGCTCCTACGAGCAGTACTTC
TRBV19	TRBD1	TRBJ2-5	NA	CASSIARGPQETQYF	TGTGCCAGTAGTATAGCCAGGGGGCCCCAAGAGACCCAGTACTTC
TRBV7-9	NA	TRBJ2-7	NA	CASSLLGVYEQYF	TGTGCCAGCAGCTTATTAGGGGTCTACGAGCAGTACTTC
TRBV5-4	TRBD2	TRBJ2-2	NA	CASRSGLAEWGGAGELFF	TGTGCCAGCAGATCGGGACTAGCGGAGTGGGGGGGTGCCGGGGAGCTGTTTTTT
TRBV5-1	TRBD2	TRBJ2-1	once	CASRTVAGVGEQFF	TGCGCCAGCAGGACCGTAGCGGGAGTTGGTGAGCAGTTCTTC
TRBV19	TRBD1	TRBJ2-7	NA	CASGLRTGFVGEQYF	TGTGCCAGTGGACTCAGGACAGGGTTTGTTGGCGAGCAGTACTTC
TRBV2	NA	TRBJ2-5	NA	CASTGGQQETQYF	TGTGCCAGCACCGGGGGGCAGCAAGAGACCCAGTACTTC
TRBV30	TRBD1	TRBJ2-7	few	CAWTASGTGVDEQYF	TGTGCCTGGACCGCCTCCGGGACAGGGGTTGACGAGCAGTACTTC
TRBV4-1	NA	TRBJ2-3	NA	CASSLRQRPDTQYF	TGCGCCAGCAGCCTCCGACAGAGGCCTGATACGCAGTATTTT